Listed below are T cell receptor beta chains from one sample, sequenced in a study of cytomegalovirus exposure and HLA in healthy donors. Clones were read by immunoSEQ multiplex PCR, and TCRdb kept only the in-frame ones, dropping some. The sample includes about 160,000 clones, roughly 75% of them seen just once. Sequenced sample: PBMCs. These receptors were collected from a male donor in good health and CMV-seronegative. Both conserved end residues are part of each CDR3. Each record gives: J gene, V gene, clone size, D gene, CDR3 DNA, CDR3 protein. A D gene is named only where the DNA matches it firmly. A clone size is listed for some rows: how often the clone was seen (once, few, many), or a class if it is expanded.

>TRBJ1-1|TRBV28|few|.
TGTGCCAGCAGCGTTTGGGGTCCGGGGGGCACTGAAGCTTTCTTT
CASSVWGPGGTEAFF
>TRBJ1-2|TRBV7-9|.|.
TGTGCCAGCAGCTTCCCCCCAGAGGACTATGGCTACACCTTC
CASSFPPEDYGYTF
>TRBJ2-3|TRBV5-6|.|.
TGTGCCAGCAGCGGAGGACTCCTCACAGATACGCAGTATTTT
CASSGGLLTDTQYF
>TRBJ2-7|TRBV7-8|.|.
TGTGCCAGCAGCATCACAGGATCCTACGAGCAGTACTTC
CASSITGSYEQYF
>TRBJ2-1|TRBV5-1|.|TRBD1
TGCGCCAGCGTGATGGGCAGGGGGCCGTATGAGCAGTTCTTC
CASVMGRGPYEQFF
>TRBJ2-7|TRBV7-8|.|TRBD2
TGTGCCAGCAGCCCAGGGAGCGGGAAGAGGTTCTACGAGCAGTACTTC
CASSPGSGKRFYEQYF
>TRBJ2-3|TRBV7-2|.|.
TGTGCCAGCAGGGGGAGGGGGGACGTTACGCAGTATTTT
CASRGRGDVTQYF
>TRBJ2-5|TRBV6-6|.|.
TGTGCCAGCAGTCCAGGCTTGTACCAAGAGACCCAGTACTTC
CASSPGLYQETQYF
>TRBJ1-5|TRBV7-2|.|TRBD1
TGTGCCAGCAGCCCCCAGACAGGGGCCCAGCCCCAGCATTTT
CASSPQTGAQPQHF
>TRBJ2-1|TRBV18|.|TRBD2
TGTGCCAGCTCACTTCCTAGCGGGAGGGCTAATAATGAGCAGTTCTTC
CASSLPSGRANNEQFF
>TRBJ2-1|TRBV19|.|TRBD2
TGTGCCAGTAGTATATCCCACGGGGGGGGAAATGAGCAGTTCTTC
CASSISHGGGNEQFF
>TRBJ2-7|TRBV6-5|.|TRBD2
TGTGCCAGCAGCCGATCTAGCGGGAGTTCCTACGAGCAGTACTTC
CASSRSSGSSYEQYF
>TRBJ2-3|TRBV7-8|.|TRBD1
TGTGCCAGCAGCTATGGTTATGGACGGGACAGGGGTCAAGATACGCAGTATTTT
CASSYGYGRDRGQDTQYF
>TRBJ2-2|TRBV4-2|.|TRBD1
TGTGCCAGCAGCCGCGGGACAGGGAACACCGGGGAGCTGTTTTTT
CASSRGTGNTGELFF
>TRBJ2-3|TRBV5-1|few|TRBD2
TGCGCCAGCAGCTCATCGGCGGGGGACCACACAGATACGCAGTATTTT
CASSSSAGDHTDTQYF
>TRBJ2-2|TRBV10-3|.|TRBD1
TGTGCCATCAGTGGGGGACAGGGATTGAACACCGGGGAGCTGTTTTTT
CAISGGQGLNTGELFF
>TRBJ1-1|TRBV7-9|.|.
TGTGCCAGCAGCTTTGCGGCTGAAGCTTTCTTT
CASSFAAEAFF
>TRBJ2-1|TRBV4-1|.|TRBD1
TGCGCCAGCAGTCGGACAGGGGGACCCTACAATGAGCAGTTCTTC
CASSRTGGPYNEQFF
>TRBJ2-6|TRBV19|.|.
TGTGCCAGTAGTATGGCCCGCTCTGGGGCCAACGTCCTGACTTTC
CASSMARSGANVLTF
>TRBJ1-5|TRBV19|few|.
TGTGCCAGTAGTATTGGCGGGGTTAGCAATCAGCCCCAGCATTTT
CASSIGGVSNQPQHF
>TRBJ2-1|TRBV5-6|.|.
TGTGCCAGCAGCACATTCACATTGGATGAGCAGTTCTTC
CASSTFTLDEQFF
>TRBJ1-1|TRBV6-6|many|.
TGTGCCAGCGGGGAGGGGCAGGGGAACACTGAAGCTTTCTTT
CASGEGQGNTEAFF
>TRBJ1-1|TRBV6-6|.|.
TGTGCCAGCAGTTACTCGCTCGCAGTCCCCACTGAAGCTTTCTTT
CASSYSLAVPTEAFF
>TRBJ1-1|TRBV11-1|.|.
TGTGCCAGCAGCTCCGGACAAGGGAACACTGAAGCTTTCTTT
CASSSGQGNTEAFF
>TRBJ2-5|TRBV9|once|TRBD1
TGTGCCAGCAGCGCCCGGGACAGCCGACAAGAGACCCAGTACTTC
CASSARDSRQETQYF
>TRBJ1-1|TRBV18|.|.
TGTGCCAGCTCACCGGGAGACACTGAAGCTTTCTTT
CASSPGDTEAFF
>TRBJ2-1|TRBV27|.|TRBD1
TGTGCCAGCAGTGGACAGGGCCCTAACAATGAGCAGTTCTTC
CASSGQGPNNEQFF
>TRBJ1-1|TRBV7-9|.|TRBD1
TGTGCCAGCAGCCCGGACAGGGGAGGGAAATACACTGAAGCTTTCTTT
CASSPDRGGKYTEAFF
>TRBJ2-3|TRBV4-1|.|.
TGCGCCAGCAGCCAAGATAGTAGAGATACGCAGTATTTT
CASSQDSRDTQYF
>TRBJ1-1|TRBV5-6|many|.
TGTGCCAGCAGCTCACAGGGGAACACTGAAGCTTTCTTT
CASSSQGNTEAFF
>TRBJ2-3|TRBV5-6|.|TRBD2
TGTGCCAGCAGCTGGACTAGCGGGAGTCCCCTAAGCACAGATACGCAGTATTTT
CASSWTSGSPLSTDTQYF
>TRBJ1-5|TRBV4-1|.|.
TGCGCCAGCAGCCAAGTACAGGGATCGGCTCAGCCCCAGCATTTT
CASSQVQGSAQPQHF